This TCR beta chain was identified in a study of blood T cell repertoires in COVID-19. The germline V gene has CDR1 SGHRS and CDR2 YFSETQ. This CDR3 is built from 15 residues. Germline trimming cut 7 bases from V and 0 bases from J; bases unmatched to any gene: 6. Libraries were prepared by immunoSEQ multiplex PCR; TCRdb keeps only in-frame clonotypes and omits some of them. Found here are 250,000 to 350,000 clones, approximately 90% of them singletons; the top ten hold roughly 1.1%. The sequencing input was PBMCs or T cells enriched from blood (not recorded which). J is TRBJ2-1 and V is TRBV5-1, with 8 bases that match TRBD2. The source of this sequence is a woman in her twenties or thirties who had recovered from COVID-19. The chain's CDR3 is CASHSGTSSYNEQFF. CDR3 nucleotides: TGCGCCAGCCATAGCGGGACCTCCTCCTACAATGAGCAGTTCTTC.